This T cell receptor (beta chain) was recovered during a study of CD8+ T cells in alopecia areata. Study-level background: Those patients who were treated received oral tofacitinib, which was given at 5 to 10 mg twice daily for moderate-to-severe alopecia areata. Scoring of severity for treated patients was based on percentage of affected scalp area.

CDR3 size: 15 residues. The V gene lost 6 bases and the J gene lost 5 bases, with 18 bases spanning the gap. CDR1 SGHVS and CDR2 FQNEAQ come from the germline V gene. Noted treatment: oral pan-JAK inhibitor, 5-10 mg twice daily. Extraction and reverse transcription of RNA yielded cDNA as the sequencing template. Profiled with immunoSEQ multiplex PCR; TCRdb holds only in-frame clones, not every one. The data show more than 200,000 clones, roughly 40% seen once. General study results and limits: In scalp and blood, many expanded lesional clones persisted during tofacitinib. Across lesional scalp, and particularly alopecia totalis/universalis, clonality surpassed that of normal scalp.

This clone was detected many times. Its specificity is not known. This sample comprised CD4+ T cells sorted from blood, obtained at approximately week 37, from a patient treated with tofacitinib. This sequence originates from a human donor with alopecia areata. This sequence joins TRBV7-8 and TRBJ2-3, with D possibly TRBD1 on 7 matching bases. Here the CDR3 reads CASRISGGPRDTQYF. For the CDR3, the DNA is TGTGCCAGCAGGATTTCAGGGGGGCCACGAGATACGCAGTATTTT.